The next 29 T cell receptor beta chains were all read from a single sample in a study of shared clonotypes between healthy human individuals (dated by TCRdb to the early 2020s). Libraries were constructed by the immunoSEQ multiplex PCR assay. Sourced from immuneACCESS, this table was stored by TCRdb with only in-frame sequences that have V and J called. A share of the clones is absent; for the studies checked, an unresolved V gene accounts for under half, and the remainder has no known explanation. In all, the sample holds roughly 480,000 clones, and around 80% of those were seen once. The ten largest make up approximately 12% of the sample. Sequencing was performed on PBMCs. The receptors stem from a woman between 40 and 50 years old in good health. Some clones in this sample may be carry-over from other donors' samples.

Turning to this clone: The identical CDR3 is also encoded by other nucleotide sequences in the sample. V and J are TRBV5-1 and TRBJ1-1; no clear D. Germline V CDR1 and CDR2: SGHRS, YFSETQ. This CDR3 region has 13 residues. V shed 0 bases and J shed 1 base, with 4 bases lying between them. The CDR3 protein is CASSLAENTEAFF. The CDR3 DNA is TGCGCCAGCAGCTTGGCAGAGAACACTGAAGCTTTCTTT. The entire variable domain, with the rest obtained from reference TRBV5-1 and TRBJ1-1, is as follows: KAGVTQTPRYLIKTRGQQVTLSCSPISGHRSVSWYQQTPGQGLQFLFEYFSETQRNKGNFPGRFSGRQFSNSRSEMNVSTLELGDSALYLCASSLAENTEAFFGQGTRLTVV.

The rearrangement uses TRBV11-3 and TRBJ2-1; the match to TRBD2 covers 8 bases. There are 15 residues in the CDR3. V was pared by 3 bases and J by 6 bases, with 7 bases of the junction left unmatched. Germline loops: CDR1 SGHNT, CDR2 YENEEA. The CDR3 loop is CASSFNGRASNEQFF. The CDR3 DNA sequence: TGTGCCAGCAGCTTTAACGGGAGGGCCTCCAATGAGCAGTTCTTC.

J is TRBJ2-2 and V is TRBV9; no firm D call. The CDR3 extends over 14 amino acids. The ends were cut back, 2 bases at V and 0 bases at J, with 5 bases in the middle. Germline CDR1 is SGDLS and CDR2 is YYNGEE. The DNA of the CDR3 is TGTGCCAGCAGCGTCACAACGAACACCGGGGAGCTGTTTTTT. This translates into CASSVTTNTGELFF.

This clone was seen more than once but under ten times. CDR3 sequence reads: CASMRALSGELFF. The CDR3 bases are TGTGCCAGCATGAGGGCGTTGAGCGGGGAGCTGTTTTTT. The V call is TRBV2, the J call TRBJ2-2, with D possibly matching TRBD2 (5 bases). The CDR3 is 13 residues long. The V gene lost 7 bases and the J gene lost 7 bases, with 13 bases spanning the gap. Germline values: CDR1 SNHLY, CDR2 FYNNEI.

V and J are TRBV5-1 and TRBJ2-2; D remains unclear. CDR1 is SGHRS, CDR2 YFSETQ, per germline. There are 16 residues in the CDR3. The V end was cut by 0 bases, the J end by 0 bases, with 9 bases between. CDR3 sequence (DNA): TGCGCCAGCAGCTTGGGGCCGACTTCGAACACCGGGGAGCTGTTTTTT. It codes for CASSLGPTSNTGELFF.

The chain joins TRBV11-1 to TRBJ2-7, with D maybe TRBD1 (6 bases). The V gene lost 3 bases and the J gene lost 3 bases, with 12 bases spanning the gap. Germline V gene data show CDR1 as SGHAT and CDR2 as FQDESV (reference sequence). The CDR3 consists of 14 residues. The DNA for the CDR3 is TGTGCCAGCAGCTTCTGGGGCAGGGGCTACGAGCAGTACTTC. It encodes CASSFWGRGYEQYF.

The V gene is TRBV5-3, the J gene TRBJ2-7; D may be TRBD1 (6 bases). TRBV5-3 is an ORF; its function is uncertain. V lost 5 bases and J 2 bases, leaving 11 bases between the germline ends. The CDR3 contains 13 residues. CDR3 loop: CARRSDRTYEQYF. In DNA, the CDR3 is TGTGCCAGAAGATCAGACAGGACCTACGAGCAGTACTTC.

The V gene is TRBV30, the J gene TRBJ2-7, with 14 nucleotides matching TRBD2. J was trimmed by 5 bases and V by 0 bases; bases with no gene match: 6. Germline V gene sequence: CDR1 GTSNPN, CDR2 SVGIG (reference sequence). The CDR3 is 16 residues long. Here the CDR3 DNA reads TGTGCCTGGAGTGTCGGGACTAGCGGGAGAGGTGACGAGCAGTACTTC. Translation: CAWSVGTSGRGDEQYF. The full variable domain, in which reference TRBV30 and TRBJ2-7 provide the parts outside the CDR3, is SQTIHQWPATLVQPVGSPLSLECTVEGTSNPNLYWYRQAAGRGLQLLFYSVGIGQISSEVPQNLSASRPQDRQFILSSKKLLLSDSGFYLCAWSVGTSGRGDEQYFGPGTRLTVT.

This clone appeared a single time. The CDR3 is CASSSLTLGTGYYEQYF. CDR3 coding DNA: TGTGCCAGCAGCTCGTTAACCCTCGGGACAGGTTACTACGAGCAGTACTTC. J is TRBJ2-7 and V is TRBV7-4; 8 positions match TRBD1. The germline gives CDR1 SGHVT, CDR2 SQSDAQ. The CDR3 has 17 residues. V lost 4 bases to trimming and J lost 3 bases; unmatched junction nucleotides: 14.

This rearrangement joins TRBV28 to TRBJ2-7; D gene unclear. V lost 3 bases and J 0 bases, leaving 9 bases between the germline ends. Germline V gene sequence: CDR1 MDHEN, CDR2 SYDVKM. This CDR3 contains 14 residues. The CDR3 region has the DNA TGTGCCAGCAGTTTTCTGCCCAGCTCCTACGAGCAGTACTTC. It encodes CASSFLPSSYEQYF.

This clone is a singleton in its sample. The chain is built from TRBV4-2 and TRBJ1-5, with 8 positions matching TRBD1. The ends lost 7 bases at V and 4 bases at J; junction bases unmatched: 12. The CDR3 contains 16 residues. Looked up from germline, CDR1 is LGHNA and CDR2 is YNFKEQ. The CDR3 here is CASTLSWGQDNQPQHF. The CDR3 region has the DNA TGTGCCAGCACCCTAAGCTGGGGACAGGATAATCAGCCCCAGCATTTT.

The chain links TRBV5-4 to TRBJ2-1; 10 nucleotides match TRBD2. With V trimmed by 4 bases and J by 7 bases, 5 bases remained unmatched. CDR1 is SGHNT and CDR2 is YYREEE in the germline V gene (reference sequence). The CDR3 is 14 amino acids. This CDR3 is CASSIPSGSNEQFF. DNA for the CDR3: TGTGCCAGCAGCATACCTAGCGGGAGTAATGAGCAGTTCTTC.

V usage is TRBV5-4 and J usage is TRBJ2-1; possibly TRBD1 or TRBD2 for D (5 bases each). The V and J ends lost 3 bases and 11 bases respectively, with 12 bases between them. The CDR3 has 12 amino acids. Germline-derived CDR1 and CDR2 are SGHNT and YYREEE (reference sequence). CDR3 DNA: TGTGCCAGCAGCTCCGCCCGGGACCAGCAGTTCTTC. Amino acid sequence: CASSSARDQQFF. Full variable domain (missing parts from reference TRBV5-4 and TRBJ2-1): ETGVTQSPTHLIKTRGQQVTLRCSSQSGHNTVSWYQQALGQGPQFIFQYYREEENGRGNFPPRFSGLQFPNYSSELNVNALELDDSALYLCASSSARDQQFFGPGTRLTVL.

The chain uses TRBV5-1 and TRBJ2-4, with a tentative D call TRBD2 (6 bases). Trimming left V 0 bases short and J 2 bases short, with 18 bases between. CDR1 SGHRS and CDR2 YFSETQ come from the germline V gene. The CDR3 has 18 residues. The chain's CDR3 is CASSLDVLAFGSKNIQYF. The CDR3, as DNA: TGCGCCAGCAGCTTGGATGTCCTAGCGTTCGGATCCAAAAACATTCAGTACTTC.

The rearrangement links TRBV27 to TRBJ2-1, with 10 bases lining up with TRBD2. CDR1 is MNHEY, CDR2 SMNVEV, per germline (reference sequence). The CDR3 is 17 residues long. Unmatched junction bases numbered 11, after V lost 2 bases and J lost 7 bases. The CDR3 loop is CASSLRLAGGLVNEQFF. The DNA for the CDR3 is TGTGCCAGCAGTTTAAGGTTAGCGGGAGGTCTTGTTAATGAGCAGTTCTTC.

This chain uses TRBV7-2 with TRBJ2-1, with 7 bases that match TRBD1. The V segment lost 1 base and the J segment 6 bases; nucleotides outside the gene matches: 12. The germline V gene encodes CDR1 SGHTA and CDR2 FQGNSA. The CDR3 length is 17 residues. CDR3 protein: CASSLGGTGAIVNEQFF. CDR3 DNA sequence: TGTGCCAGCAGCTTAGGGGGCACAGGGGCAATAGTCAATGAGCAGTTCTTC.

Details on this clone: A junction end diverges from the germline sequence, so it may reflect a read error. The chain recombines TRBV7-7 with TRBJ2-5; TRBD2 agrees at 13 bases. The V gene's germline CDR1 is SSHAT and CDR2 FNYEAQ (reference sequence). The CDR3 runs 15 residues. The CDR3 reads CASSLLAGGGETQYF. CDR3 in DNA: TGTGCTAGCAGCTTACTAGCGGGAGGGGGGGAGACCCAGTACTTC.

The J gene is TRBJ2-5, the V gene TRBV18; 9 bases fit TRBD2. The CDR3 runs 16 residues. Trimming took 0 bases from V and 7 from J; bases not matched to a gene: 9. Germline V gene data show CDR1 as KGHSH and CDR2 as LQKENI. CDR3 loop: CASSPPAGGPLGTQYF. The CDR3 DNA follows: TGTGCCAGCTCACCACCGGCGGGAGGGCCCTTGGGGACCCAGTACTTC. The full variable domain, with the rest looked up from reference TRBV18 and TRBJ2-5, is NAGVMQNPRHLVRRRGQEARLRCSPMKGHSHVYWYRQLPEEGLKFMVYLQKENIIDESGMPKERFSAEFPKEGPSILRIQQVVRGDSAAYFCASSPPAGGPLGTQYFGPGTRLLVL.

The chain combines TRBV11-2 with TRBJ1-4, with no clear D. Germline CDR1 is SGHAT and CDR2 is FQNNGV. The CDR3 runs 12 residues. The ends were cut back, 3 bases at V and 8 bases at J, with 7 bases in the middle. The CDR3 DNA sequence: TGTGCCAGCAGCTTTTTCCCAGAAAAACTGTTTTTT. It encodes CASSFFPEKLFF.

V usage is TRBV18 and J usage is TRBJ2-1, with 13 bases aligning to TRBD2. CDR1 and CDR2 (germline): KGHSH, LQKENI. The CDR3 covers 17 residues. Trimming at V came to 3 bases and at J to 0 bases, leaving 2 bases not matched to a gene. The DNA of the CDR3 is TGTGCCAGCTCACCCAGGACTAGCGGGAGCTCCTACAATGAGCAGTTCTTC. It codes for CASSPRTSGSSYNEQFF.

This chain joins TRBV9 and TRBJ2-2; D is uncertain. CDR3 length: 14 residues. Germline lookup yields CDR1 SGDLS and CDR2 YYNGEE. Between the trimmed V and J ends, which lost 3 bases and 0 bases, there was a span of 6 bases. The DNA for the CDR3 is TGTGCCAGCAGCGCCTCGACGAACACCGGGGAGCTGTTTTTT. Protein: CASSASTNTGELFF.

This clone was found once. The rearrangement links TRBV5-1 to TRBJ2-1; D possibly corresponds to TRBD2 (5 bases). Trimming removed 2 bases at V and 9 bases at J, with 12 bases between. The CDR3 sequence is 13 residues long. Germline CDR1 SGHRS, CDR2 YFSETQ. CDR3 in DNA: TGCGCCAGCAGCTTCGGGATTTCGATTGAGCAGTTCTTC. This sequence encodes CASSFGISIEQFF.

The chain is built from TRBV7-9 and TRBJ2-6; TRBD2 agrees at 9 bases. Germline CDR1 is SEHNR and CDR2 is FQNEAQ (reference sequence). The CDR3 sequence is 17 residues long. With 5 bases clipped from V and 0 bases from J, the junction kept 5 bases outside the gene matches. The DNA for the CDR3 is TGTGCCAGCAGCGTCAGCGGGAGGAGCTCTGGGGCCAACGTCCTGACTTTC. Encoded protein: CASSVSGRSSGANVLTF.

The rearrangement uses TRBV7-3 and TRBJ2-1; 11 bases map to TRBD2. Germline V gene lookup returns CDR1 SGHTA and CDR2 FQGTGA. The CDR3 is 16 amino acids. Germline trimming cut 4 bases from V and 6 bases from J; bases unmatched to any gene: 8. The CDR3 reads CASSSSSGRGINEQFF. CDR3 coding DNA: TGTGCCAGCAGCTCAAGTAGCGGGAGGGGTATCAATGAGCAGTTCTTC.

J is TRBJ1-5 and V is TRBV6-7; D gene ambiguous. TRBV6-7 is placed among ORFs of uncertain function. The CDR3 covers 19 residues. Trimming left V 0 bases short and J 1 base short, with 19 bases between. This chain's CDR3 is CASSYSISPLIRSNQPQHF. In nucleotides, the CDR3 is TGTGCCAGCAGTTACTCGATCTCTCCATTGATCCGAAGCAATCAGCCCCAGCATTTT.

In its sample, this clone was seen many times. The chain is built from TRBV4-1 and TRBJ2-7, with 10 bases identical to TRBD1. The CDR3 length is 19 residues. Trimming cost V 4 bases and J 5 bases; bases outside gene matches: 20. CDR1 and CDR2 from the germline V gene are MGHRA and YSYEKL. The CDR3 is CASSRARRGQGSGRHEQYF. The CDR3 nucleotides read TGCGCCAGCAGCCGCGCAAGAAGGGGACAGGGGTCGGGACGGCACGAGCAGTACTTC.

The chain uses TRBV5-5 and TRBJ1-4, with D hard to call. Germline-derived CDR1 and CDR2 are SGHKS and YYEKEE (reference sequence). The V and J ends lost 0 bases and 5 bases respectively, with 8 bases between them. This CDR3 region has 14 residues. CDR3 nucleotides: TGTGCCAGCAGCTTGGCCTCGAGCAATGAAAAACTGTTTTTT. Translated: CASSLASSNEKLFF.

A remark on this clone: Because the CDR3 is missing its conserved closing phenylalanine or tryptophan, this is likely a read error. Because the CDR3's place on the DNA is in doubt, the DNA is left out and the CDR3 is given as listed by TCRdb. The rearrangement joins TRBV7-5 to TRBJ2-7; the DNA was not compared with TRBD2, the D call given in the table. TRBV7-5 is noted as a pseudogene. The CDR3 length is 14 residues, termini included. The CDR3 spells CASSFTGGPAEQYL.

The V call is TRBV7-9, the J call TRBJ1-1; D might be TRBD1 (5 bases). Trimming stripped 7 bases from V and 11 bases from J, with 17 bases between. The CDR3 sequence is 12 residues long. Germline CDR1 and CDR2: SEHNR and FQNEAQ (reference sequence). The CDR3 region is CASNRGTSRAFF. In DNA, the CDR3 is TGTGCCAGCAACCGGGGGACGTCAAGGGCTTTCTTT. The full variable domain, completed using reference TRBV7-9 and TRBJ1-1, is DTGVSQNPRHKITKRGQNVTFRCDPISEHNRLYWYRQTLGQGPEFLTYFQNEAQLEKSRLLSDRFSAERPKGSFSTLEIQRTEQGDSAMYLCASNRGTSRAFFGQGTRLTVV.